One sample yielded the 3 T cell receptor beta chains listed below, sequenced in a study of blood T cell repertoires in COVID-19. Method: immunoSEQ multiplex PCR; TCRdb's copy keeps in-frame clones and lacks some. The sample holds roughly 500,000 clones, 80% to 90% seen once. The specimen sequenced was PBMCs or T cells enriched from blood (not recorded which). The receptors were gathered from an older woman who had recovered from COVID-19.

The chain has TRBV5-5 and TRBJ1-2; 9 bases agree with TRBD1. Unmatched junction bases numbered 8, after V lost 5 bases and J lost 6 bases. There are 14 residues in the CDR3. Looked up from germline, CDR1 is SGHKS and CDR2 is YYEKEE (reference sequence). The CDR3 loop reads CASSRAGTGNGYTF. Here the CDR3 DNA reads TGTGCCAGCAGTAGAGCCGGGACAGGGAATGGCTACACCTTC.

The CDR3 protein is CATSVQGISTDTQYF. In DNA, the CDR3 is TGTGCCACCAGTGTTCAGGGGATTAGCACAGATACGCAGTATTTT. The chain uses TRBV24-1 and TRBJ2-3, with D perhaps matching TRBD1 (6 bases). The germline V gene has CDR1 KGHDR and CDR2 SFDVKD. V was cut by 5 bases and J by 0 bases, with 11 bases left in between. The CDR3 contains 15 residues.

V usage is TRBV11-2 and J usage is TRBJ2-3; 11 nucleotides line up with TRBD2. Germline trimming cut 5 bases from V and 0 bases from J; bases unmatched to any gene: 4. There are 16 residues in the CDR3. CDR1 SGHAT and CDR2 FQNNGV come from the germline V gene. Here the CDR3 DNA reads TGTGCCAGCAGCCCTCTAGCGGGGGGTAGCACAGATACGCAGTATTTT. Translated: CASSPLAGGSTDTQYF.